The sequence of this T cell receptor (beta chain) was determined in a study of early T cells in non-severe SARS-CoV-2 infection. Researchers tagged individual cDNA molecules with unique molecular identifiers. TCRdb re-called the 5' RACE reads through MiXCR, storing one row per CDR3 protein. The sample has 75,000 to 80,000 distinct CDR3 sequences, approximately 15% seen once. CDR3 length equals 12 residues. Deletions cut 4 bases from V and 4 bases from J, with 8 bases between. Germline CDR1 and CDR2: SEHNR and FQNEAQ (reference sequence). This receptor was identified in an adult who was a healthcare worker with PCR-confirmed SARS-CoV-2 infection or an uninfected control (not recorded which). The chain recombines TRBV7-9 with TRBJ2-7; D call uncertain. The sequencing sample was made of whole blood. The CDR3 protein is CASSSGLYEQYF. CDR3 nucleotide sequence: TGTGCCAGCAGCTCGGGTCTTTACGAGCAGTACTTC.